This TCR beta chain was identified during a study of T cell repertoires in cytomegalovirus infection. TCRdb independently ran MiXCR on the reads; one entry per CDR3 protein. The sample holds about 830,000 distinct CDR3 sequences, over 25% seen once. As concerns this clonotype: Its target is unknown. The junction departs from germline at one end; a sequencing error may be responsible.

This CDR3 comprises 13 residues. This rearrangement joins TRBV5-3 to TRBJ1-2; D is unclear. TRBV5-3 has ORF status, its function being uncertain. The receptor was derived from a human donor in good health (CMV status not recorded). Some clones in this sample may be carry-over from other donors' samples. Sequencing used cultured CD8+ T cells from PBMCs, obtained from culture after CMV antigen stimulation. DNA of the CDR3: TGTGCCAGCAGCTTGTACAGTTTGGATGGCTACACCTTC. Translating gives CASSLYSLDGYTF.